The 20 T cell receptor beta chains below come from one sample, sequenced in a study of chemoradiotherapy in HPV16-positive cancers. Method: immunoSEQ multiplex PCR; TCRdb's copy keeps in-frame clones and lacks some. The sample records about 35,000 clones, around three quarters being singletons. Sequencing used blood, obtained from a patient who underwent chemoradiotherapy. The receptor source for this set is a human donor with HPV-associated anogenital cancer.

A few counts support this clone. This chain's CDR3 is CASRQGAWQPQHF. As DNA, the CDR3 is TGTGCCAGCAGACAGGGTGCGTGGCAGCCCCAGCATTTT. The genes are TRBV27 and TRBJ1-5, with D perhaps matching TRBD1 (6 bases). The CDR3 spans 13 residues. Per germline, CDR1 MNHEY and CDR2 SMNVEV (reference sequence). Trimming took 6 bases from V and 7 from J, leaving 13 bases between them.

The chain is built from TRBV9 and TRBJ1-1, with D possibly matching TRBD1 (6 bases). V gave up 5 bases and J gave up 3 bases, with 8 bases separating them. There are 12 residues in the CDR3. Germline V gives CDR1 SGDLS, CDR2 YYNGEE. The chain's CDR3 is CASSTGYTEAFF. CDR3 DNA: TGTGCCAGCAGTACAGGGTACACTGAAGCTTTCTTT.

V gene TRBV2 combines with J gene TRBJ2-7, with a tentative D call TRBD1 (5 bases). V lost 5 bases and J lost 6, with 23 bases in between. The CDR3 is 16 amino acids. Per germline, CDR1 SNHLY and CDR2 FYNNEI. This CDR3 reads CASSRGQVGVLGEQYF. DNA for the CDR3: TGTGCCAGCAGTCGAGGACAAGTTGGGGTATTGGGCGAGCAGTACTTC.

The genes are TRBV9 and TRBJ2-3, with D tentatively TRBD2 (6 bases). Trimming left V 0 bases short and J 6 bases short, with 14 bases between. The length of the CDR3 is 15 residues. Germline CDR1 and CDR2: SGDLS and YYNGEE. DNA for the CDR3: TGTGCCAGCAGCGTAGTTGCGGGGCCGCGGGATACGCAGTATTTT. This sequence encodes CASSVVAGPRDTQYF.

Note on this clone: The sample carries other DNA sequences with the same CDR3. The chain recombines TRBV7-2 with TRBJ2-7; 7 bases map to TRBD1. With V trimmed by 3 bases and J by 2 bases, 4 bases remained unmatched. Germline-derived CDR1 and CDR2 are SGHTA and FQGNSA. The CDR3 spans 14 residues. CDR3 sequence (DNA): TGTGCCAGCAGCTTTGGGACAGCTACCTACGAGCAGTACTTC. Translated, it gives CASSFGTATYEQYF.

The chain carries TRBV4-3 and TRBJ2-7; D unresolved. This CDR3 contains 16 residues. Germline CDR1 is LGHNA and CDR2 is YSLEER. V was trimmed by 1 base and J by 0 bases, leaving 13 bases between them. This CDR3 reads CASSQALGPSSYEQYF. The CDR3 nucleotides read TGCGCCAGCAGCCAAGCTTTGGGTCCAAGCTCCTACGAGCAGTACTTC.

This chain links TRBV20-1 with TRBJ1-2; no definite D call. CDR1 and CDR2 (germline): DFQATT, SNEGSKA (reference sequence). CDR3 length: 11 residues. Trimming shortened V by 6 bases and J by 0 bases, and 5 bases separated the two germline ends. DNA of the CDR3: TGCAGTGCAGACGCTAACTATGGCTACACCTTC. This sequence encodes CSADANYGYTF.

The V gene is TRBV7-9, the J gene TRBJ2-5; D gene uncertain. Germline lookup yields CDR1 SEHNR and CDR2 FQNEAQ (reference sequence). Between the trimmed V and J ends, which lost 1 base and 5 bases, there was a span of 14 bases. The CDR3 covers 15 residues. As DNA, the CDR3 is TGTGCCAGCAGCTTAGGACCGCCCGGGTACGAGACCCAGTACTTC. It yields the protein CASSLGPPGYETQYF.

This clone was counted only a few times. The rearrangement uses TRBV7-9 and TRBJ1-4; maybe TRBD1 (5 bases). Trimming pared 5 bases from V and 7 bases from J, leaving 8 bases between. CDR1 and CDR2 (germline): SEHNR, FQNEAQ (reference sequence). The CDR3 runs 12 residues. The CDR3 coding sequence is TGTGCCAGCAGCCCCGACAGTGAAAAACTGTTTTTT. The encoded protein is CASSPDSEKLFF.

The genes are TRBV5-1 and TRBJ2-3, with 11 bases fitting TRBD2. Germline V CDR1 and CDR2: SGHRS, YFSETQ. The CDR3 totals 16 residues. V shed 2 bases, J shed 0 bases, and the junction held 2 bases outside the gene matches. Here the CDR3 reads CASSLLAGGSTDTQYF. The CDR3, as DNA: TGCGCCAGCAGCTTATTAGCGGGGGGGAGCACAGATACGCAGTATTTT.

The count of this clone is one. The CDR3 bases are TGTGCCAGCAGCTTGGCCGGAGCCCGAGAGACCCAGTACTTC. This codes for CASSLAGARETQYF. The V call is TRBV5-6, the J call TRBJ2-5; no reliable D call. The germline V and J ends were trimmed by 0 bases and 4 bases, with 10 bases remaining between them. This CDR3 region has 14 residues. Germline CDR1 is SGHDT and CDR2 is YYEEEE.

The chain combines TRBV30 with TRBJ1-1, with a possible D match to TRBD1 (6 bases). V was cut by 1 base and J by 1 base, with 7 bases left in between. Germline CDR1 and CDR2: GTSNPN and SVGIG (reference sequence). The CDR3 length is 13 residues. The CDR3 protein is CAWSADRNTEAFF. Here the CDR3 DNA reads TGTGCCTGGAGTGCGGACAGGAACACTGAAGCTTTCTTT.

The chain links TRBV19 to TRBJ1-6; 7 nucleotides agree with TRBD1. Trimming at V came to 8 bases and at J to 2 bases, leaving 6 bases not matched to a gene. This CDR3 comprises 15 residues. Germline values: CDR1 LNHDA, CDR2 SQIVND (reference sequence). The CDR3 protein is CASATGQTYNSPLHF. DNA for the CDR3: TGTGCCAGTGCCACGGGACAGACCTATAATTCACCCCTCCACTTT. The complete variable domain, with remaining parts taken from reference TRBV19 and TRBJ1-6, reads DGGITQSPKYLFRKEGQNVTLSCEQNLNHDAMYWYRQDPGQGLRLIYYSQIVNDFQKGDIAEGYSVSREKKESFPLTVTSAQKNPTAFYLCASATGQTYNSPLHFGNGTRLTVT.

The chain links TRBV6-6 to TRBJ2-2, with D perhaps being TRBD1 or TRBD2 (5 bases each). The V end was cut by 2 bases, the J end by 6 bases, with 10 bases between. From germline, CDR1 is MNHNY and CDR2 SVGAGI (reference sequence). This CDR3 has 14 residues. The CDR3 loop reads CASSYSGQSGELFF. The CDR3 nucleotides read TGTGCCAGCAGTTACAGCGGACAATCCGGGGAGCTGTTTTTT.

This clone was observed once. CDR3 coding DNA: TGCGCCAGCAGCCAAGATCCCGGACCCAATGAGCAGTTCTTC. Translation gives CASSQDPGPNEQFF. The genes are TRBV4-3 and TRBJ2-1; D ambiguous. CDR1 and CDR2 (germline): LGHNA, YSLEER. The CDR3 runs to 14 residues. The V end was cut by 0 bases, the J end by 6 bases, with 9 bases between.

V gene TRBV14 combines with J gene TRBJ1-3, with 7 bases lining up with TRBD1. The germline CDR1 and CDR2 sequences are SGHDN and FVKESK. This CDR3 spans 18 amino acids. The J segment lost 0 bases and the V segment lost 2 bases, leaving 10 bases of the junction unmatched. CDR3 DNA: TGTGCCAGCAGCCAATGGGCGAGGAGGGGGCCCTCTGGAAACACCATATATTTT. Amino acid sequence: CASSQWARRGPSGNTIYF.

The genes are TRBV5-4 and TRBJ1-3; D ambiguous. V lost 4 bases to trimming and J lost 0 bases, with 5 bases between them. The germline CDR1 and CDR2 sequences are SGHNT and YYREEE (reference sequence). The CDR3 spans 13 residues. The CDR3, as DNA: TGTGCCAGCAGCGTTGGCTCTGGAAACACCATATATTTT. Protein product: CASSVGSGNTIYF.

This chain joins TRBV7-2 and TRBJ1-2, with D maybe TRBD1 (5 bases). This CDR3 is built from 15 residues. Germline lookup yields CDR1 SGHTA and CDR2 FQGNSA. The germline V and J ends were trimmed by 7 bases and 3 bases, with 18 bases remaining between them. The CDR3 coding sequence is TGTGCCAGCATGCGACAGACGGAAGGCCACTATGGCTACACCTTC. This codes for CASMRQTEGHYGYTF. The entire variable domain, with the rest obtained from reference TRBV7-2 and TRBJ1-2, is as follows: GAGVSQSPSNKVTEKGKDVELRCDPISGHTALYWYRQSLGQGLEFLIYFQGNSAPDKSGLPSDRFSAERTGGSVSTLTIQRTQQEDSAVYLCASMRQTEGHYGYTFGSGTRLTVV.

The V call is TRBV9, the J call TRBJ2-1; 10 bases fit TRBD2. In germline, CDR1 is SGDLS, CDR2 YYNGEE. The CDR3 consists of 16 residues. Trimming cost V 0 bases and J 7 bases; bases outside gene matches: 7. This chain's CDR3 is CASSVGLAGASNEQFF. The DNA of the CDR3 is TGTGCCAGCAGCGTAGGTCTAGCGGGGGCGTCGAATGAGCAGTTCTTC.

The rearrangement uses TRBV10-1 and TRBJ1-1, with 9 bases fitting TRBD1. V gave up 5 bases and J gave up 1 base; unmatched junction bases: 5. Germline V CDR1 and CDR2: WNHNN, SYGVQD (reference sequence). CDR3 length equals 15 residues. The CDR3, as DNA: TGCGCCAGCAGTTCAGGACAGGGGACGAACACTGAAGCTTTCTTT. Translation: CASSSGQGTNTEAFF.